This T cell receptor beta chain was captured in a study of blood T cell repertoires in COVID-19. Whole-study context: Nucleic acid was either cDNA or gDNA, and it came from T cells, B-cell-depleted T cells, or PBMCs.

The J segment lost 6 bases and the V segment lost 1 base, leaving 6 bases of the junction unmatched. Looked up from germline, CDR1 is SGHAT and CDR2 is FQNNGV. This CDR3 has 15 residues. Assay used: immunoSEQ multiplex PCR; TCRdb lists only in-frame clones, some missing. This sample has 150,000 to 200,000 clones; 90% to 95% occur once, and the top ten carry around 0.53%. The chain recombines TRBV11-2 with TRBJ2-3, with 8 positions matching TRBD2. The specimen sequenced was peripheral blood. The clonotype originates from a middle-aged man with acute or convalescent COVID-19. The CDR3 sequence: CASSLAGRAGDTQYF. The CDR3 DNA is TGTGCCAGCAGCTTAGCCGGGAGGGCCGGGGATACGCAGTATTTT.